The rows below give T cell receptor beta chains drawn from one sample of a study of persistence of HIV-infected CD4 T cells. No antigens are known for them. Libraries were prepared by immunoSEQ multiplex PCR; TCRdb keeps only in-frame clonotypes and omits some of them. The table records some 28,000 clones, 82% of them present only once. The source was CD4+ T cells sorted from PBMCs after roughly 18-hour stimulation, collected from a patient who received antiretroviral therapy. These receptor sequences come from an adult man with HIV who was CMV-seropositive. Each CDR3 is given with its conserved first and last residue. D genes are given only for firm matches. Size values are once, few and many counts, or a class for expanded clones, and some rows have none.

V gene	clone size	D gene	J gene	CDR3 protein	CDR3 DNA
TRBV28	.	.	TRBJ2-2	CASRNRVQELFF	TGTGCCAGCAGGAATAGGGTTCAGGAGCTGTTTTTT
TRBV7-2	.	TRBD1	TRBJ1-2	CASSPQGAGSGYGYTF	TGTGCCAGCAGCCCACAGGGGGCCGGTTCCGGGTATGGCTACACCTTC
TRBV5-4	.	.	TRBJ2-3	CASSLLTGVSTDTQYF	TGTGCCAGCAGCTTGTTAACTGGCGTTAGCACAGATACGCAGTATTTT
TRBV5-1	few	TRBD1	TRBJ1-1	CASNIPRDSTEAFF	TGCGCCAGCAACATACCCCGGGACAGCACTGAAGCTTTCTTT
TRBV7-8	few	TRBD2	TRBJ2-7	CASSPALGGAYEQYF	TGTGCCAGCAGCCCCGCCCTCGGGGGGGCGTACGAGCAGTACTTC
TRBV5-1	.	.	TRBJ1-6	CASSEGVRSPLHF	TGCGCCAGCAGTGAGGGTGTACGGTCACCCCTCCACTTT
TRBV19	.	.	TRBJ2-1	CASSNSRGLKNEQFF	TGTGCCAGTAGTAACAGCAGGGGATTGAAGAATGAGCAGTTCTTC
TRBV11-3	.	TRBD2	TRBJ2-3	CASSPTSGGVYF	TGTGCCAGCAGCCCGACTAGCGGGGGGGTATATTTT
TRBV27	few	.	TRBJ2-7	CASSFLVGYEQYF	TGTGCCAGCAGTTTCCTAGTAGGCTACGAGCAGTACTTC
TRBV5-4	.	TRBD1	TRBJ2-3	CASSPGTVSTDTQYF	TGTGCCAGCAGCCCTGGGACAGTAAGCACAGATACGCAGTATTTT
TRBV28	.	TRBD1	TRBJ1-6	CASSSPGGTNNSPLHF	TGTGCCAGCAGTTCCCCAGGGGGTACGAATAATTCACCCCTCCACTTT
TRBV10-1	.	.	TRBJ1-2	CASSDGIAAGYGYTF	TGCGCCAGCAGTGATGGCATAGCTGCTGGCTATGGCTACACCTTC
TRBV7-9	.	.	TRBJ1-3	CASSLSSTGTGNTIYF	TGTGCCAGCAGCTTATCCTCTACAGGGACTGGAAACACCATATATTTT
TRBV18	few	TRBD1	TRBJ1-5	CASSPGQGANPFNQPQHF	TGTGCCAGCTCACCGGGGCAGGGGGCCAATCCCTTCAATCAGCCCCAGCATTTT
TRBV10-1	.	.	TRBJ2-7	CASSENRVEQYF	TGCGCCAGCAGTGAAAACAGGGTCGAGCAGTACTTC
TRBV5-4	.	TRBD2	TRBJ2-1	CASSPRLAGAYNEQFF	TGTGCCAGCAGCCCTCGACTAGCGGGGGCATATAATGAGCAGTTCTTC
TRBV7-2	.	.	TRBJ2-1	CASSGSGTDEQFF	TGTGCCAGCAGCGGATCAGGGACGGATGAGCAGTTCTTC
TRBV6-5	.	.	TRBJ1-1	CASGRGYTEAFF	TGTGCCTCGGGGAGGGGGTACACTGAAGCTTTCTTT
TRBV18	.	.	TRBJ2-7	CASSPPVGGRGSYEQYF	TGTGCCAGCTCACCACCGGTGGGGGGCAGAGGCTCCTACGAGCAGTACTTC
TRBV3-1/TRBV3-2	.	TRBD2	TRBJ2-7	CASSRTSGEAWEQYF	TGTGCCAGCAGCCGAACTAGCGGGGAGGCATGGGAGCAGTACTTC
TRBV6-6	few	.	TRBJ1-5	CASRDSNQPQHF	TGTGCCAGCAGGGATAGCAATCAGCCCCAGCATTTT
TRBV18	.	.	TRBJ1-5	CASSMDPKANQPQHF	TGTGCCAGCTCAATGGACCCAAAAGCCAATCAGCCCCAGCATTTT
TRBV21-1	.	.	TRBJ1-5	CATTGRGQDSNQPQHF	TGTGCCACCACGGGCAGGGGACAAGATAGCAATCAGCCCCAGCATTTT
TRBV5-1	.	.	TRBJ1-5	CASSFEGKEPQHF	TGCGCCAGCAGCTTTGAGGGTAAAGAGCCCCAGCATTTT
TRBV23-1	.	TRBD1	TRBJ2-7	CASSQGWDSSYEQYF	TGCGCCAGCAGTCAAGGCTGGGACAGCTCCTACGAGCAGTACTTC
TRBV12-3/TRBV12-4	.	TRBD1	TRBJ1-4	CASRLTGEEKLFF	TGTGCCAGCAGACTGACAGGGGAAGAAAAACTGTTTTTT
TRBV5-1	.	.	TRBJ1-2	CASSLTGTPPSNYGYTF	TGCGCCAGCAGCTTGACCGGGACACCTCCCTCTAACTATGGCTACACCTTC
TRBV7-3	.	TRBD2	TRBJ2-1	CASSFTSGGYNEQFF	TGTGCCAGCAGCTTTACTAGCGGGGGATACAATGAGCAGTTCTTC
TRBV5-1	.	.	TRBJ1-5	CASSLGQSNQPQHF	TGCGCCAGCAGCTTGGGGCAGAGCAATCAGCCCCAGCATTTT
TRBV3-1/TRBV3-2	.	.	TRBJ1-4	CASSRAQGDLNEKLFF	TGTGCCAGCAGCAGGGCTCAGGGAGACCTTAATGAAAAACTGTTTTTT
TRBV29-1	.	.	TRBJ1-2	CSYNGRGANYGYTF	TGCAGCTATAACGGACGGGGTGCTAACTATGGCTACACCTTC
TRBV24-1	.	TRBD2	TRBJ2-3	CATSSGALTDTQYF	TGTGCCACCAGTAGCGGGGCGCTCACAGATACGCAGTATTTT
TRBV7-2	.	.	TRBJ2-7	CASNLGVASDEQYF	TGTGCCAGCAACTTGGGGGTGGCAAGCGACGAGCAGTACTTC
TRBV4-1	.	.	TRBJ2-7	CASSQVAPNSGEQYF	TGCGCCAGCAGCCAAGTGGCACCCAACTCCGGGGAGCAGTACTTC
TRBV28	.	.	TRBJ2-7	CASSPPTGTYEQYF	TGTGCCAGCAGTCCGCCGACAGGTACCTACGAGCAGTACTTC
TRBV11-3	.	.	TRBJ2-7	CASSLRQTYEQYF	TGTGCCAGCAGCCTTCGACAGACCTACGAGCAGTACTTC
TRBV3-1/TRBV3-2	.	TRBD1	TRBJ2-7	CASSTTGTGKNF	TGTGCCAGCAGCACGACCGGGACAGGGAAGAACTTC
TRBV21-1	once	.	TRBJ2-7	CLTRLAGGPVLPYEQYF	TGTCTGACCAGACTAGCGGGGGGGCCCGTATTACCCTACGAGCAGTACTTC
TRBV2	.	TRBD1	TRBJ1-5	CASSTLRDSQHF	TGTGCCAGCAGTACACTCCGGGACAGCCAGCATTTT
TRBV5-1	.	.	TRBJ2-3	CASSSVTGRGTDTQYF	TGCGCCAGCAGCTCGGTCACTGGTAGAGGGACAGATACGCAGTATTTT
TRBV12-3/TRBV12-4	.	.	TRBJ1-1	CASSIVRGTEAFF	TGTGCCAGCAGTATTGTTAGGGGGACTGAAGCTTTCTTT
TRBV5-1	.	.	TRBJ2-3	CASSEMTPSTDTQYF	TGCGCCAGCAGCGAGATGACACCTAGCACAGATACGCAGTATTTT
TRBV9	.	TRBD2	TRBJ2-2	CASSATSGGDQGGELFF	TGTGCCAGCAGCGCGACTAGCGGGGGGGACCAGGGCGGGGAGCTGTTTTTT
TRBV4-1	.	.	TRBJ1-4	CASSQMATNEKLFF	TGCGCCAGCAGCCAAATGGCAACTAATGAAAAACTGTTTTTT
TRBV28	.	.	TRBJ2-3	CASTRSQDTQYF	TGTGCCAGCACCCGGTCACAAGATACGCAGTATTTT
TRBV19	.	.	TRBJ2-1	CASAWYNEQFF	TGTGCCAGTGCCTGGTACAATGAGCAGTTCTTC
TRBV11-2	.	.	TRBJ1-4	CASSPHETSGFTNEKLFF	TGTGCCAGCAGCCCCCACGAAACCTCAGGGTTTACTAATGAAAAACTGTTTTTT
TRBV6-5	.	.	TRBJ1-1	CASKQRRVDTEAFF	TGTGCCAGCAAACAAAGAAGGGTAGACACTGAAGCTTTCTTT
TRBV2	.	.	TRBJ1-5	CASSDGTQYNQPQHF	TGTGCCAGCAGTGACGGGACACAGTACAATCAGCCCCAGCATTTT
TRBV15	.	.	TRBJ2-3	CATSTTEGQFSTDTQYF	TGTGCCACCAGCACCACGGAGGGACAGTTTAGCACAGATACGCAGTATTTT
TRBV18	.	.	TRBJ2-7	CASSPRDFQGEQYF	TGTGCCAGCTCACCTCGGGACTTCCAGGGGGAGCAGTACTTC
TRBV5-8	.	TRBD1	TRBJ1-2	CASSRTGGGYTF	TGTGCCAGCAGCCGGACAGGGGGTGGCTACACCTTC
TRBV15	.	.	TRBJ2-7	CATSRRDGNYEQYF	TGTGCCACCAGCAGAAGGGACGGAAACTACGAGCAGTACTTC
TRBV6-5	.	.	TRBJ2-3	CASSSTLRGRLLQYF	TGTGCCAGCAGTTCCACCCTCCGGGGGCGGTTATTGCAGTATTTT
TRBV25-1	.	TRBD1	TRBJ1-5	CASSELGQSNQPQHF	TGTGCCAGCAGTGAATTGGGACAGAGCAATCAGCCCCAGCATTTT
TRBV27	.	.	TRBJ1-1	CASSYHSSRTEAFF	TGTGCCAGCAGTTACCACAGTAGCAGGACTGAAGCTTTCTTT
TRBV19	.	.	TRBJ1-4	CASRPTATNEKLFF	TGTGCCAGTAGGCCGACAGCAACTAATGAAAAACTGTTTTTT